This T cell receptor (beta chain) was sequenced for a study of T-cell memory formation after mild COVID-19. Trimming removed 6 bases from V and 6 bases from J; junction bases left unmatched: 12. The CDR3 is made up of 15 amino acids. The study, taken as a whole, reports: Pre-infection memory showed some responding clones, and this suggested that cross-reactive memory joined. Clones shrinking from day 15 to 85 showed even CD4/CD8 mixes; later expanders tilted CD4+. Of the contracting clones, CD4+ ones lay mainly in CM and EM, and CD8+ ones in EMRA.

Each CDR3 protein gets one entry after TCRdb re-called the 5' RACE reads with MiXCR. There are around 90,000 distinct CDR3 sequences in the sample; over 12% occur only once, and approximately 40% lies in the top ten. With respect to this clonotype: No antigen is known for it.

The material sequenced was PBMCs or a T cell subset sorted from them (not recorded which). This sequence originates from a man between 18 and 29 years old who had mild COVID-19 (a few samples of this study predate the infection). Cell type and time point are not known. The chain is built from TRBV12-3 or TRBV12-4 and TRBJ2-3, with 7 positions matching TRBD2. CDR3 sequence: CASRFLAVGGDTQYF. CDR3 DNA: TGTGCCAGCAGATTCCTAGCGGTCGGGGGGGATACGCAGTATTTT.